The clone carrying this T cell receptor (beta chain) has ten or more counts. The antigen is undetermined. This sample was taken from a study of metastatic and nonmetastatic thyroid tumors. About the research overall: Repertoires of blood and of tissue (tumor or nodule) from malignant and benign thyroid patients were compared.

Original methodology: Differences in CDR3 between clinicopathological groups were drawn on to build a classifier intended to discriminate distant-metastatic papillary thyroid cancer patients. TCRdb re-clonotyped the PCR reads via MiXCR. TCRdb, not the authors, supplied the V and J calls. The table shows around 28,000 clones, with 10% to 15% occurring only once. Overall study findings and caveats: Significantly greater TCR beta diversity was reportedly found in malignant thyroid tumors than in benign nodules (in blood and tumor).

Each patient came to thyroid surgery without any prior treatment (of any kind). The sequence was obtained from a female donor with papillary thyroid cancer or a benign thyroid nodule (not recorded which). Some clones in this sample may be carry-over from other donors' samples. The sequenced material came from blood.

CDR3 in DNA: TGTGCCAGCAGCTTAGATCCCCCAGGGGGCGGGAGGATCACAGATACGCAGTATTTT. Its translation is CASSLDPPGGGRITDTQYF. V gene TRBV11-2 combines with J gene TRBJ2-3; D might be TRBD1 or TRBD2, each matching 8 bases. Trimming left V 0 bases short and J 2 bases short, with 21 bases between. The germline V gene encodes CDR1 SGHAT and CDR2 FQNNGV. The CDR3 has 19 residues.